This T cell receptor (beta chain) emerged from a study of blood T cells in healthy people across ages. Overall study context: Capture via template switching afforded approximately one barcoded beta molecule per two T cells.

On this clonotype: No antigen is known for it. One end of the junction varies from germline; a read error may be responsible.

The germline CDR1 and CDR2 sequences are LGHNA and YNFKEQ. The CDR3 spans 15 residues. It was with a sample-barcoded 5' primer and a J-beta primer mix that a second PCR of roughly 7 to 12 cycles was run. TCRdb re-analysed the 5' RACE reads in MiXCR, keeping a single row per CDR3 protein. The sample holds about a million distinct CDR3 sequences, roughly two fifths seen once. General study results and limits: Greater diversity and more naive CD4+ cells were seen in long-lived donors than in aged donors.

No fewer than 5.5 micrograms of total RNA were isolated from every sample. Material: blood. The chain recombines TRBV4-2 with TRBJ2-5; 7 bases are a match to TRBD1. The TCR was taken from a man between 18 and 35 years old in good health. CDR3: CASSQDGDSKRPSTF. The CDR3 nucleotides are TGTGCCAGCAGCCAAGATGGGGACAGCAAGAGACCCAGTACTTTC.